Presented here are 32 T cell receptor beta chains from one specimen sequenced in a study of technical replicates of blood from a few donors. Using immunoSEQ multiplex PCR, the repertoire was profiled, and TCRdb retains in-frame clones only, with some absent. The sample has about 83,000 clones, approximately 90% seen once. Sequences were obtained from T cells isolated from PBMCs. The source is a human donor in good health.

This chain links TRBV25-1 with TRBJ1-4; D unclear. This CDR3 is built from 15 residues. Germline CDR1 is MGHDK and CDR2 is SYGVNS. V gave up 1 base and J gave up 5 bases, with 11 bases separating them. The CDR3 region has the DNA TGTGCCAGCAGTGAATCGCGTCCGATCAATGAAAAACTGTTTTTT. Protein sequence: CASSESRPINEKLFF.

The V and J genes are TRBV2 and TRBJ2-3; 14 bases are a match to TRBD2. V trimming: 6 bases; J trimming: 4 bases; junction bases outside the gene matches: 9. The CDR3 has 17 amino acids. In germline, CDR1 is SNHLY, CDR2 FYNNEI. CDR3 protein: CASRDMGLAGVADTQYF. DNA of the CDR3: TGTGCCAGCAGGGACATGGGACTAGCGGGAGTTGCAGATACGCAGTATTTT.

The rearrangement uses TRBV27 and TRBJ2-2; D is undetermined. CDR1 is MNHEY and CDR2 is SMNVEV in the germline V gene (reference sequence). Trimming took off 5 bases at V and 3 bases at J, with 7 bases between the two ends. The CDR3 is 13 amino acids. The CDR3 here is CASSPTYTGELFF. CDR3 DNA: TGTGCCAGCAGTCCTACGTACACCGGGGAGCTGTTTTTT.

V is TRBV9 and J is TRBJ1-2, with 11 positions matching TRBD1. This CDR3 region has 16 residues. Trimming took 0 bases from V and 5 from J; bases not matched to a gene: 6. Germline CDR1 is SGDLS and CDR2 is YYNGEE. The CDR3 reads CASSVAGTGGGYGYTF. CDR3 nucleotides: TGTGCCAGCAGCGTAGCTGGGACAGGGGGTGGATATGGCTACACCTTC.

J is TRBJ2-2 and V is TRBV7-9, with TRBD1 matching over 10 bases. The CDR3 contains 19 residues. Germline lookup yields CDR1 SEHNR and CDR2 FQNEAQ (reference sequence). Losses at the gene ends were 4 bases for V and 3 bases for J; bases not matched to a gene: 14. The CDR3 reads CASSSHHSGTGADTGELFF. The CDR3 DNA reads TGTGCCAGCAGCTCGCACCACTCCGGGACAGGGGCAGACACCGGGGAGCTGTTTTTT.

This rearrangement joins TRBV19 to TRBJ1-2; a weak D match, TRBD1 (5 bases). The V and J ends lost 6 bases and 4 bases respectively, with 12 bases between them. The CDR3 length is 13 residues. Germline V gene data show CDR1 as LNHDA and CDR2 as SQIVND (reference sequence). DNA for the CDR3: TGTGCCAGTAGGCAGACAGCTCGCTATGGCTACACCTTC. Translating gives CASRQTARYGYTF.

The CDR3 DNA reads as TGTGCCAGCAGCGTAGGAAACAGGAACACTGAAGCTTTCTTT. This gives the protein CASSVGNRNTEAFF. This chain joins TRBV9 and TRBJ1-1; no clear D. The germline V gene encodes CDR1 SGDLS and CDR2 YYNGEE. The CDR3 contains 14 residues. Trimming took off 0 bases at V and 1 base at J, with 7 bases between the two ends.

The chain carries TRBV15 and TRBJ2-7; perhaps TRBD1 as D (5 bases). With 5 bases removed from V and 4 bases from J, the gap between germline ends came to 12 bases. CDR1 and CDR2 (germline): LNHNV, YYDKDF (reference sequence). The CDR3 is 13 residues long. The CDR3: CATSVRTTYEQYF. CDR3 nucleotide sequence: TGTGCCACCAGCGTCCGGACAACTTACGAGCAGTACTTC. Full variable domain (outside the CDR3, taken from reference TRBV15 and TRBJ2-7): DAMVIQNPRYQVTQFGKPVTLSCSQTLNHNVMYWYQQKSSQAPKLLFHYYDKDFNNEADTPDNFQSRRPNTSFCFLDIRSPGLGDTAMYLCATSVRTTYEQYFGPGTRLTVT.

V is TRBV25-1 and J is TRBJ1-1; D not resolved. Trimming took 3 bases from V and 1 from J, leaving 12 bases between them. The germline V gene has CDR1 MGHDK and CDR2 SYGVNS. CDR3 length equals 15 residues. Here the CDR3 DNA reads TGTGCCAGCAGTGATGGAGGGCAGCCGAACACTGAAGCTTTCTTT. It encodes CASSDGGQPNTEAFF.

The chain employs TRBV18 and TRBJ1-1; possible D gene TRBD1, 5 bases. The germline V gene encodes CDR1 KGHSH and CDR2 LQKENI. The germline V and J ends were trimmed by 3 bases and 4 bases, with 18 bases remaining between them. The CDR3 covers 16 residues. CDR3 residues: CASSPPRGGEITEAFF. The CDR3 region has the DNA TGTGCCAGCTCACCTCCCCGGGGGGGTGAGATCACTGAAGCTTTCTTT. The variable domain in full, completed from reference TRBV18 and TRBJ1-1, reads NAGVMQNPRHLVRRRGQEARLRCSPMKGHSHVYWYRQLPEEGLKFMVYLQKENIIDESGMPKERFSAEFPKEGPSILRIQQVVRGDSAAYFCASSPPRGGEITEAFFGQGTRLTVV.

This CDR3 reads CASSLAGRERSYNEQFF. In DNA, the CDR3 is TGTGCCAGCAGCTTAGCAGGCCGGGAGCGTTCCTACAATGAGCAGTTCTTC. The V call is TRBV7-8, the J call TRBJ2-1; possible D gene TRBD2, 6 bases. Germline V gives CDR1 SGHVS, CDR2 FQNEAQ. The V and J ends lost 0 bases and 1 base respectively, with 13 bases between them. CDR3 length: 17 amino acids.

The CDR3 sequence: CASSPGTSTDTQYF. The DNA for the CDR3 is TGTGCCAGCAGCCCGGGGACTAGCACAGATACGCAGTATTTT. The chain employs TRBV4-2 and TRBJ2-3; D is possibly TRBD2 (6 bases). The CDR3 consists of 14 residues. Germline loops: CDR1 LGHNA, CDR2 YNFKEQ. The V end was cut by 4 bases, the J end by 0 bases, with 8 bases between.

This clone was seen a single time. The chain joins TRBV18 to TRBJ2-2, with 7 bases fitting TRBD1. Trimming at V came to 6 bases and at J to 4 bases, leaving 14 bases not matched to a gene. Germline loops: CDR1 KGHSH, CDR2 LQKENI. CDR3 length: 17 residues. CDR3 region: CASSPRQGRIGTGELFF. DNA for the CDR3: TGTGCCAGCTCTCCCCGACAGGGCCGAATTGGCACCGGGGAGCTGTTTTTT.

The chain carries TRBV27 and TRBJ2-2; 8 bases agree with TRBD2. CDR3 length: 15 residues. Per the germline V gene, CDR1 is MNHEY and CDR2 is SMNVEV (reference sequence). V lost 2 bases to trimming and J lost 5 bases; unmatched junction nucleotides: 4. The CDR3 DNA reads as TGTGCCAGCAGTTTACGGGGGGGGCAGACCGGGGAGCTGTTTTTT. Amino acids: CASSLRGGQTGELFF.

This clone was detected only once. This sequence joins TRBV4-1 and TRBJ1-2; 8 nucleotides line up with TRBD1. CDR1 and CDR2 from the germline V gene are MGHRA and YSYEKL. CDR3 length: 16 amino acids. J lost 4 bases, V lost 1 base, and 8 bases had no gene match. This chain's CDR3 is CASSQGRTGYPYGYTF. The CDR3 region has the DNA TGCGCCAGCAGCCAAGGCCGGACAGGGTATCCCTATGGCTACACCTTC.

The rearrangement joins TRBV9 to TRBJ1-5; D is ambiguous. This CDR3 is 13 amino acids long. Germline assignment: CDR1 SGDLS and CDR2 YYNGEE. V lost 3 bases and J 3 bases, leaving 7 bases between the germline ends. In nucleotides, the CDR3 is TGTGCCAGCAGCGCCTCTTTCAATCAGCCCCAGCATTTT. Translating gives CASSASFNQPQHF.

This clone was picked up one time. The V call is TRBV7-9, the J call TRBJ1-2; the match to TRBD1 covers 8 bases. V shed 2 bases and J 8 bases; nucleotides not matched to a gene: 7. This CDR3 comprises 14 residues. The V gene's germline CDR1 is SEHNR and CDR2 FQNEAQ (reference sequence). CDR3 bases: TGTGCCAGCAGCTTATCGGGACAGGTGTTCGGCTACACCTTC. This sequence encodes CASSLSGQVFGYTF.

V is TRBV7-9 and J is TRBJ1-1; no definite D call. The germline V gene encodes CDR1 SEHNR and CDR2 FQNEAQ (reference sequence). The CDR3 contains 12 residues. V was trimmed by 4 bases and J by 7 bases, leaving 10 bases between them. The CDR3 here is CASSYRGGEAFF. The CDR3 coding sequence is TGTGCCAGCAGCTACCGGGGAGGTGAAGCTTTCTTT.

This chain links TRBV5-1 with TRBJ2-3; 13 positions agree with TRBD2. V lost 4 bases and J lost 1; bases outside the gene matches: 9. CDR1 is SGHRS and CDR2 is YFSETQ in the germline V gene. The CDR3 covers 18 residues. The CDR3 DNA reads TGCGCCAGCAGCGGTACTAGCGGGGGGGCCACGGGCACAGATACGCAGTATTTT. Encoded protein: CASSGTSGGATGTDTQYF.

The rearrangement uses TRBV6-1 and TRBJ2-7; tentatively, D is TRBD2 (6 bases). The V gene's germline CDR1 is MNHNS and CDR2 SASEGT. CDR3 size: 15 residues. The V end was cut by 6 bases, the J end by 2 bases, with 17 bases between. DNA for the CDR3: TGTGCCAGCAGGGGCACCGGGACTCCGGCCTACGAGCAGTACTTC. It encodes CASRGTGTPAYEQYF.

This rearrangement joins TRBV10-1 to TRBJ2-7; D is possibly TRBD2 (6 bases). The V end lost 6 bases, the J end lost 3 bases, and 18 bases lay between the germline ends. Germline V gene sequence: CDR1 WNHNN, CDR2 SYGVQD (reference sequence). This CDR3 is 15 amino acids long. CDR3: CASSEGLASLYEQYF. CDR3 nucleotides: TGCGCCAGCAGCGAGGGGCTAGCGAGCCTCTACGAGCAGTACTTC.

The chain couples TRBV6-5 to TRBJ1-2, with TRBD1 matching 7 bases. Germline CDR1 MNHEY, CDR2 SVGAGI. J lost 2 bases, V lost 2 bases, and 5 bases had no gene match. The length of the CDR3 is 15 residues. The CDR3: CASSYQSTGNYGYTF. The CDR3 DNA follows: TGTGCCAGCAGTTACCAGTCGACAGGGAACTATGGCTACACCTTC.

In DNA form, the CDR3 reads TGTGCCAGCAGCAGACAGGGGGCTAGCACAGATACGCAGTATTTT. Translated: CASSRQGASTDTQYF. The chain is built from TRBV6-4 and TRBJ2-3; TRBD1 matches 10 bases. Germline-derived CDR1 and CDR2 are MRHNA and SNTAGT. V trimming: 6 bases; J trimming: 0 bases; junction bases outside the gene matches: 3. The CDR3 is 15 amino acids.

The CDR3 DNA reads TGTGCCAGTAACGGCCTCGAGCGGGGATCCAACACCGGGGAGCTGTTTTTT. It translates to CASNGLERGSNTGELFF. This chain uses TRBV19 with TRBJ2-2, with 7 bases matching TRBD2. Germline CDR1 is LNHDA and CDR2 is SQIVND (reference sequence). V lost 7 bases, J lost 2 bases, and 13 bases stayed unmatched. The CDR3 length is 17 residues.

This chain uses TRBV6-4 with TRBJ2-3; D ambiguous. Germline-derived CDR1 and CDR2 are MRHNA and SNTAGT. The CDR3 runs 13 residues. V was cut by 4 bases and J by 1 base, with 6 bases left in between. CDR3: CASSATGTDTQYF. As DNA, the CDR3 is TGTGCCAGCAGTGCAACAGGCACAGATACGCAGTATTTT.

This chain connects TRBV9 to TRBJ2-2; a possible D gene is TRBD2 (6 bases). V lost 3 bases to trimming and J lost 4 bases, with 16 bases between them. CDR3 length: 16 amino acids. From germline, CDR1 is SGDLS and CDR2 YYNGEE. CDR3 loop: CASSAQRAGVTGELFF. CDR3 DNA sequence: TGTGCCAGCAGCGCCCAGCGGGCCGGGGTCACCGGGGAGCTGTTTTTT.

The J gene is TRBJ1-4, the V gene TRBV28; D not resolved. Trimming removed 2 bases from V and 0 bases from J, with 10 bases in between. The CDR3 is 16 residues long. The germline V gene encodes CDR1 MDHEN and CDR2 SYDVKM. CDR3 DNA: TGTGCCAGCAGTTTAGCCCCAGTTGCAACTAATGAAAAACTGTTTTTT. Its protein is CASSLAPVATNEKLFF.

V usage is TRBV28 and J usage is TRBJ2-1; tentatively, D is TRBD2 (5 bases). The CDR3 length is 15 residues. Per the germline V gene, CDR1 is MDHEN and CDR2 is SYDVKM. The V gene lost 6 bases and the J gene lost 9 bases, with 21 bases spanning the gap. CDR3: CASRVPRTGSAEQFF. The CDR3 region has the DNA TGTGCCAGCAGAGTTCCCCGCACGGGAAGTGCTGAGCAGTTCTTC.

The CDR3 nucleotides read TGTGCCAGCGAGCCCATGAACACTGAAGCTTTCTTT. The encoded protein is CASEPMNTEAFF. The rearrangement links TRBV6-1 to TRBJ1-1; D unclear. The CDR3 is 12 amino acids. From germline, CDR1 is MNHNS and CDR2 SASEGT. V shed 8 bases and J shed 0 bases, with 7 bases lying between them.

The chain has TRBV7-3 and TRBJ1-1, with 8 nucleotides matching TRBD1. After removal of 4 bases from V and 3 bases from J, the junction contained 4 bases not matched to a gene. This CDR3 has 14 residues. Germline V gene data show CDR1 as SGHTA and CDR2 as FQGTGA. For the CDR3, the DNA is TGTGCCAGCAGCTCAACAGGGGGGGACACTGAAGCTTTCTTT. This gives the protein CASSSTGGDTEAFF.

This chain joins TRBV5-1 and TRBJ2-5; 12 nucleotides match TRBD2. Trimming took 8 bases from V and 2 from J; bases not matched to a gene: 13. Germline V lookup: CDR1 SGHRS, CDR2 YFSETQ. CDR3 size: 17 residues. CDR3 in amino acids: CASSRNSGTSGQETQYF. CDR3 DNA: TGCGCCAGTAGTAGAAATTCGGGGACTAGCGGGCAAGAGACCCAGTACTTC.

The chain couples TRBV28 to TRBJ1-3; no clear D. CDR1 and CDR2 (germline): MDHEN, SYDVKM. This CDR3 contains 13 residues. V dropped 5 bases and J dropped 3 bases, with 8 bases sitting between them. CDR3 sequence (DNA): TGTGCCAGCAGTAAAATAGATGGAAACACCATATATTTT. It yields the protein CASSKIDGNTIYF.